Shown below are 9 T cell receptor beta chains from a single sample sequenced in a study of cytomegalovirus exposure and HLA in healthy donors. Primers: 60 Vbeta forward and 13 Jbeta reverse. Using immunoSEQ multiplex PCR, the repertoire was profiled, and TCRdb retains in-frame clones only, with some absent. The repertoire holds 120,000 or so clones, with around three quarters as singletons. Sequenced material: PBMCs. The receptor source for this set is a man aged 35 to 55 in good health and CMV-seronegative.

The rearrangement uses TRBV29-1 and TRBJ2-6; 7 positions agree with TRBD2. In germline, CDR1 is SQVTM, CDR2 ANQGSEA. V lost 5 bases and J lost 0; bases outside the gene matches: 10. This CDR3 is 17 amino acids long. The CDR3 here is CSVMTRRGSSGANVLTF. The CDR3 nucleotides read TGCAGCGTTATGACCCGGCGGGGGAGCTCTGGGGCCAACGTCCTGACTTTC.

The chain has TRBV28 and TRBJ1-5; perhaps TRBD1 as D (5 bases). Germline V lookup: CDR1 MDHEN, CDR2 SYDVKM. V dropped 5 bases and J dropped 0 bases, with 17 bases sitting between them. The CDR3 runs to 17 residues. The CDR3 coding sequence is TGTGCCAGCAGTCCCCGACCCCCGACAGTTAGCAATCAGCCCCAGCATTTT. Residues: CASSPRPPTVSNQPQHF.

The rearrangement links TRBV28 to TRBJ1-2; TRBD1 matches 10 bases. From germline, CDR1 is MDHEN and CDR2 SYDVKM. The CDR3 covers 15 residues. V dropped 4 bases and J dropped 1; count of bases not matched to a gene: 3. CDR3 region: CASSSWTGGNYGYTF. CDR3 bases: TGTGCCAGCAGTTCCTGGACAGGGGGTAACTATGGCTACACCTTC.

The DNA of the CDR3 is TGTGCCAGCAGCTTAGCGCAATTGGAGCACGAGCAGTACTTC. It translates to CASSLAQLEHEQYF. This chain uses TRBV7-8 with TRBJ2-7; D not certain. CDR1 is SGHVS and CDR2 is FQNEAQ in the germline V gene. V was trimmed by 0 bases and J by 5 bases, leaving 11 bases between them. This CDR3 comprises 14 residues.

V and J are TRBV7-2 and TRBJ2-5, with unresolved D. CDR1 is SGHTA, CDR2 FQGNSA, per germline. V was pared by 5 bases and J by 2 bases, with 3 bases between. This CDR3 comprises 11 residues. CDR3 loop: CASSLQETQYF. CDR3 coding DNA: TGTGCCAGCAGCCTTCAAGAGACCCAGTACTTC. Based on the CDR3 plus reference TRBV7-2 and TRBJ2-5, the full variable domain is GAGVSQSPSNKVTEKGKDVELRCDPISGHTALYWYRQSLGQGLEFLIYFQGNSAPDKSGLPSDRFSAERTGGSVSTLTIQRTQQEDSAVYLCASSLQETQYFGPGTRLLVL.

The chain is built from TRBV21-1 and TRBJ1-2. TRBV21-1 is listed as a pseudogene. The CDR3 runs to 16 residues. CDR3: CASSKEGASGDYGYTF. CDR3 bases: TGTGCCAGCAGCAAAGAGGGTGCAAGCGGGGACTATGGCTACACCTTC.

About this clone: Within the sample, other DNA sequences also encode this same CDR3. CDR3: CASSYGQGAYEAFF. The CDR3 region has the DNA TGTGCCAGCAGTTACGGGCAGGGGGCATATGAAGCTTTCTTT. J is TRBJ1-1 and V is TRBV6-5, with 8 bases that match TRBD1. This CDR3 has 14 residues. The V gene's germline CDR1 is MNHEY and CDR2 SVGAGI. J gave up 7 bases and V 2 bases, and 6 bases lay outside the gene matches.

The V and J genes are TRBV6-4 and TRBJ1-1; D unresolved. V lost 10 bases and J lost 1, with 13 bases in between. Germline V gene data show CDR1 as MRHNA and CDR2 as SNTAGT. The CDR3 has 13 amino acids. Here the CDR3 DNA reads TGTGCCACACGCATTTCCGGGAACACTGAAGCTTTCTTT. Amino acids: CATRISGNTEAFF.

The V gene is TRBV2, the J gene TRBJ2-2; the D gene is possibly TRBD2 (5 bases). The CDR3 has 12 residues. With 11 bases removed from V and 5 bases from J, the gap between germline ends came to 12 bases. From germline, CDR1 is SNHLY and CDR2 FYNNEI. The CDR3 DNA follows: TGTGCCGGCCATGGGGAGACCGGGGAGCTGTTTTTT. It is translated as CAGHGETGELFF. Full variable domain (missing parts from reference TRBV2 and TRBJ2-2): EPEVTQTPSHQVTQMGQEVILRCVPISNHLYFYWYRQILGQKVEFLVSFYNNEISEKSEIFDDQFSVERPDGSNFTLKIRSTKLEDSAMYFCAGHGETGELFFGEGSRLTVL.